This record covers a single T cell receptor beta chain. Its antigen is unknown. These data belong to a study of T cell responses to AZD1222 COVID-19 vaccine. Study summary: Second-dose groups at about 4 or about 12 weeks were pooled.

Generated by immunoSEQ multiplex PCR, the TCRdb table keeps only in-frame clones and is missing some. The sample has around 140,000 clones, 93% seen once. Study-wide results and caveats: Across spike, vaccine-associated CD4 TCRs were found, dominant at 160-218 and 743-854. Baseline seropositivity characterized only a handful of AZD1222 recipients.

This CDR3 has 13 residues. The V and J ends lost 8 bases and 4 bases respectively, with 12 bases between them. Germline values: CDR1 SGHVS, CDR2 FQNEAQ. Sample: peripheral blood, taken on day 0 of AZD1222 vaccination. V usage is TRBV7-8 and J usage is TRBJ2-1; D unclear. This receptor was identified in an adult in good health. Written as DNA, the CDR3 is TGTGCCAGCTCCTCGGACGGTTACAATGAGCAGTTCTTC. Translating it yields CASSSDGYNEQFF.